This TCR beta chain was recovered during a study of T cell responses to AZD1222 COVID-19 vaccine. Worth noting for this clone: What it binds is not known.

Sequenced by immunoSEQ multiplex PCR; TCRdb stores in-frame clones only, minus some. The profile shows under 95,000 clones, approximately 83% of them singletons. The study's findings and limits: It should be noted that donors were predominantly white British and more often female, and clonal diversity was possibly underestimated. Samples come after the peak T cell response, not at day 14.

Samples with a second dose at about 4 or about 12 weeks were pooled together. The material was peripheral blood, obtained 28 days after the second AZD1222 dose. The source is an adult who received the AZD1222 COVID-19 vaccine.

CDR3 amino acids: CASSSGLLGSNEQFF. The DNA of the CDR3 is TGCGCCAGCAGCTCGGGACTTTTAGGGTCGAATGAGCAGTTCTTC. V is TRBV5-1 and J is TRBJ2-1; perhaps TRBD2 as D (6 bases). V dropped 3 bases and J dropped 7 bases, with 17 bases sitting between them. Germline-derived CDR1 and CDR2 are SGHRS and YFSETQ. The CDR3 consists of 15 residues. Using reference TRBV5-1 and TRBJ2-1 for the parts outside the CDR3, the full variable domain is KAGVTQTPRYLIKTRGQQVTLSCSPISGHRSVSWYQQTPGQGLQFLFEYFSETQRNKGNFPGRFSGRQFSNSRSEMNVSTLELGDSALYLCASSSGLLGSNEQFFGPGTRLTVL.